This T cell receptor (beta chain) is drawn from a study of T cell responses to AZD1222 COVID-19 vaccine. The length of the CDR3 is 13 residues. V was trimmed by 6 bases and J by 0 bases, leaving 6 bases between them. In germline, CDR1 is MDHEN, CDR2 SYDVKM. Some clones are missing from TCRdb's copy, which holds only in-frame ones; the method was immunoSEQ multiplex PCR. The sample records roughly 150,000 clones, under 95% being singletons. Study findings and constraints: The study reported that nearly half of spike-specific TCRs target unmutated variant regions. Baseline seropositivity characterized only a handful of AZD1222 recipients. Spike-spanning, vaccine-associated CD4 TCRs were dominant at 160-218 and 743-854.

As for this clone: Its target is unknown.

The input for sequencing was peripheral blood, taken on day 0 of AZD1222 vaccination. This TCR was sampled from an adult in good health. V gene TRBV28 combines with J gene TRBJ1-3; D remains unclear. The CDR3 nucleotides are TGTGCCAGCAGAGAGGTCTCTGGAAACACCATATATTTT. It codes for CASREVSGNTIYF. Full variable domain (remainder filled in from reference TRBV28 and TRBJ1-3): DVKVTQSSRYLVKRTGEKVFLECVQDMDHENMFWYRQDPGLGLRLIYFSYDVKMKEKGDIPEGYSVSREKKERFSLILESASTNQTSMYLCASREVSGNTIYFGEGSWLTVV.